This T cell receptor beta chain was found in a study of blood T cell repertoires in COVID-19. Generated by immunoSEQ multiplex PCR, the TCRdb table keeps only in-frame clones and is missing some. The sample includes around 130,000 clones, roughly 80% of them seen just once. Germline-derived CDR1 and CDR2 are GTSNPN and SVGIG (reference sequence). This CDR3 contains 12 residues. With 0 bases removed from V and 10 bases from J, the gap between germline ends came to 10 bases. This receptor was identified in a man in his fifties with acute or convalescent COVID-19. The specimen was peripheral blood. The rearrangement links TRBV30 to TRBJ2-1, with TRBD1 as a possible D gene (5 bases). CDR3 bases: TGTGCCTGGAGTGTACCACAGGTAGAGCAGTTCTTC. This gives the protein CAWSVPQVEQFF.